The 25 T cell receptor beta chains below come from one sample, sequenced in a study of T cell repertoires in cytomegalovirus infection. TCRdb reprocessed the reads with MiXCR, giving one entry per CDR3 protein. The data contain 290,000 or so distinct CDR3 sequences, around 10% of them singletons. The sequenced sample consisted of PBMCs. The receptors were sampled from a human donor in good health (CMV status not recorded). Some clones in this sample may be carry-over from other donors' samples.

This clonotype showed up many times. The V and J genes are TRBV7-2 and TRBJ2-2; D is ambiguous. Germline V CDR1 and CDR2: SGHTA, FQGNSA. The V end was cut by 4 bases, the J end by 6 bases, with 9 bases between. The CDR3 is made up of 13 amino acids. Here the CDR3 reads CASSYFWSGELFF. CDR3 bases: TGTGCCAGCAGCTATTTTTGGTCCGGGGAGCTGTTTTTT.

In its sample, this clonotype was seen a few times. The rearrangement uses TRBV12-3 or TRBV12-4 and TRBJ2-2; 10 bases match TRBD1. J was trimmed by 5 bases and V by 2 bases; bases with no gene match: 2. CDR3 length equals 15 residues. The CDR3 loop reads CASSLRDRGTGELFF. CDR3 nucleotide sequence: TGTGCCAGCAGTTTAAGGGACAGGGGAACCGGGGAGCTGTTTTTT.

At least ten counts were recorded for this clonotype. The chain has TRBV7-2 and TRBJ2-3; D possibly corresponds to TRBD1 (5 bases). The length of the CDR3 is 16 residues. V was clipped by 8 bases and J by 2 bases, with 20 bases between them. The germline V gene encodes CDR1 SGHTA and CDR2 FQGNSA. The CDR3 bases are TGTGCCAGCTCTTTCGCCCCCTTGGGGCTCACAGATACGCAGTATTTT. It codes for CASSFAPLGLTDTQYF.

V and J are TRBV19 and TRBJ1-2; D unresolved. Germline V gene data show CDR1 as LNHDA and CDR2 as SQIVND (reference sequence). This CDR3 region has 13 residues. Between the trimmed V and J ends, which lost 3 bases and 6 bases, there was a span of 11 bases. The CDR3 DNA sequence: TGTGCCAGTAGTATTTGGATATCGGATGGCTACACCTTC. This sequence encodes CASSIWISDGYTF.

There are many counts of this clonotype. The chain recombines TRBV12-3 or TRBV12-4 with TRBJ2-7; a weak D match, TRBD1 (5 bases). The V and J ends lost 6 bases and 4 bases respectively, with 10 bases between them. The CDR3 covers 12 residues. The CDR3 loop is CASSQQAYEQYF. CDR3 bases: TGTGCCAGCAGCCAACAGGCGTACGAGCAGTACTTC.

A word on this clonotype: A much larger clone sits a single nucleotide away, making a read error possible. The V call is TRBV27, the J call TRBJ2-3; D is possibly TRBD2 (6 bases). The CDR3 sequence is 14 residues long. Germline-derived CDR1 and CDR2 are MNHEY and SMNVEV (reference sequence). The CDR3 sequence is CAGSLKGGTDTQYF. The CDR3 DNA follows: TGTGCCGGCAGTTTAAAGGGCGGGACCGATACGCAGTATTTT.

This clonotype has a count of ten or more. V and J are TRBV2 and TRBJ1-5, with D perhaps TRBD1 (6 bases). The CDR3 totals 14 residues. The V and J ends lost 5 bases and 3 bases respectively, with 11 bases between them. The germline CDR1 and CDR2 sequences are SNHLY and FYNNEI. The CDR3 is CASSSQGINQPQHF. The CDR3 region has the DNA TGTGCCAGCAGTTCTCAGGGGATCAATCAGCCCCAGCATTTT.

This clonotype has a count of ten or more. The V and J genes are TRBV7-6 and TRBJ2-5; TRBD1 or TRBD2 may be the D gene (5 bases each). CDR1 is SGHVS and CDR2 is FNYEAQ in the germline V gene. The V and J ends lost 4 bases and 5 bases respectively, with 17 bases between them. The CDR3 loop spans 15 amino acids. The CDR3 region has the DNA TGTGCCAGCAGCTCGGGACCTCGCTCGGGCGAGACCCAGTACTTC. It codes for CASSSGPRSGETQYF. Looking up the rest from reference TRBV7-6 and TRBJ2-5 gives the full variable domain: GAGVSQSPRYKVTKRGQDVALRCDPISGHVSLYWYRQALGQGPEFLTYFNYEAQQDKSGLPNDRFSAERPEGSISTLTIQRTEQRDSAMYRCASSSGPRSGETQYFGPGTRLLVL.

This chain links TRBV14 with TRBJ2-1; TRBD1 matches 7 bases. From germline, CDR1 is SGHDN and CDR2 FVKESK. Trimming took 8 bases from V and 5 from J; bases not matched to a gene: 12. The CDR3 length is 15 residues. The CDR3 DNA follows: TGTGCCAGCTCCCAGGTAACAGGGGAACACAATGAGCAGTTCTTC. It codes for CASSQVTGEHNEQFF.

This clonotype was observed a few times. The chain couples TRBV10-2 to TRBJ2-3; 14 bases align to TRBD2. The CDR3 totals 17 residues. Germline V CDR1 and CDR2: WSHSY, SAAADI. The junction had 7 bases not matched to a gene; V was cut back by 7 bases and J by 1 base. CDR3 amino acids: CASTRGGLAGGTDTQYF. CDR3 nucleotides: TGCGCCAGCACCCGGGGGGGACTAGCGGGGGGCACAGATACGCAGTATTTT.

This clonotype was detected many times. The CDR3: CASSQPNGRRNTEAFF. CDR3 in DNA: TGTGCCAGCAGTCAACCAAACGGACGGAGGAACACTGAAGCTTTCTTT. The V gene is TRBV6-5, the J gene TRBJ1-1; D call uncertain. CDR1 is MNHEY and CDR2 is SVGAGI in the germline V gene. V was cut by 5 bases and J by 1 base, with 17 bases left in between. This CDR3 has 16 residues.

This clonotype has just a few counts. V and J are TRBV15 and TRBJ1-2; tentative D call: TRBD1 (6 bases). Germline values: CDR1 LNHNV, CDR2 YYDKDF (reference sequence). The CDR3 extends over 16 amino acids. Trimming removed 6 bases at V and 3 bases at J, with 20 bases between. CDR3 amino acids: CATSLHRVVRDYGYTF. CDR3 nucleotide sequence: TGTGCCACCAGTTTACACAGGGTCGTCAGGGACTATGGCTACACCTTC.

About this clonotype itself: A much larger clonotype is one base distant, so this may be a read error. The chain employs TRBV4-3 and TRBJ2-4; D may be TRBD2 (6 bases). The length of the CDR3 is 16 residues. Looked up from germline, CDR1 is LGHNA and CDR2 is YSLEER. Deletions cut 2 bases from V and 0 bases from J, with 11 bases between. CDR3 in amino acids: CASSQRLEGAKNIQYF. CDR3 coding DNA: TGCGCCAGCAGCCAACGATTGGAGGGAGCCAAAAACATTCAGTACTTC.

J is TRBJ2-3 and V is TRBV5-1, with D tentatively TRBD1 (5 bases). Between the trimmed V and J ends, which lost 0 bases and 9 bases, there was a span of 11 bases. The CDR3 has 13 amino acids. Germline V gene data show CDR1 as SGHRS and CDR2 as YFSETQ. The CDR3 spells CASSLDGQGTQYF. The CDR3 DNA reads as TGCGCCAGCAGCTTGGATGGGCAGGGAACGCAGTATTTT.

On this clonotype: A read error may be the cause here, since a much bigger clone is one base away. The chain employs TRBV20-1 and TRBJ2-2, with D perhaps given as TRBD1 or TRBD2 (7 bases each). This CDR3 has 15 residues. In germline, CDR1 is DFQATT, CDR2 SNEGSKA (reference sequence). Between the trimmed V and J ends, which lost 4 bases and 6 bases, there was a span of 18 bases. Written as DNA, the CDR3 is TGCAGTGCTAAAAGCGGGACAGCAAACGCCGGGGAGCTGTTTTTT. Amino acid sequence: CSAKSGTANAGELFF.

This clonotype has at least ten counts. The chain employs TRBV7-6 and TRBJ2-2; no clear D gene. This CDR3 has 13 residues. Trimming left V 5 bases short and J 7 bases short, with 11 bases between. Germline CDR1 is SGHVS and CDR2 is FNYEAQ. The CDR3 bases are TGTGCCAGCAGCCCTCGGGCCGGCGGGGAGCTGTTTTTT. Translation: CASSPRAGGELFF.

This clonotype was counted a few times. This chain joins TRBV7-9 and TRBJ2-7; 8 bases line up with TRBD1. This CDR3 spans 16 amino acids. With 4 bases clipped from V and 2 bases from J, the junction kept 10 bases outside the gene matches. Germline V gives CDR1 SEHNR, CDR2 FQNEAQ (reference sequence). DNA of the CDR3: TGTGCCAGCAGCTCCAACCAGGACAGGGACCCCTACGAGCAGTACTTC. Amino acids: CASSSNQDRDPYEQYF.

This clonotype was seen many times. V and J are TRBV19 and TRBJ2-1; D gene uncertain. Germline V lookup: CDR1 LNHDA, CDR2 SQIVND (reference sequence). V was cut by 5 bases and J by 5 bases, with 16 bases left in between. The CDR3 runs to 15 residues. CDR3 DNA: TGTGCCAGTAGTGAGCAGGAGTCCGACAACAATGAGCAGTTCTTC. Protein: CASSEQESDNNEQFF.

This clonotype was seen many times. V gene TRBV6-6 combines with J gene TRBJ2-5; 9 nucleotides line up with TRBD1. The V gene end was trimmed by 3 bases and the J gene end by 2 bases; junction bases not matched to a gene: 4. The CDR3 totals 15 residues. The germline gives CDR1 MNHNY, CDR2 SVGAGI (reference sequence). Here the CDR3 reads CASSYPGQGQETQYF. CDR3 bases: TGTGCCAGCAGTTATCCGGGACAGGGACAAGAGACCCAGTACTTC.

The chain is built from TRBV20-1 and TRBJ2-5, with D uncertain. Per germline, CDR1 DFQATT and CDR2 SNEGSKA (reference sequence). V was clipped by 1 base and J by 0 bases, with 12 bases between them. This CDR3 is 15 amino acids long. CDR3 coding DNA: TGCAGTGCTAGAGGAGCGCGACTGAACCAAGAGACCCAGTACTTC. Translation gives CSARGARLNQETQYF.

This clonotype was counted ten times or more. The rearrangement links TRBV7-3 to TRBJ2-2, with 14 bases fitting TRBD2. V was clipped by 3 bases and J by 5 bases; unmatched bases: 8. The CDR3 spans 18 residues. Per the germline V gene, CDR1 is SGHTA and CDR2 is FQGTGA. CDR3 sequence (DNA): TGTGCCAGCAGCTTTGGGGGACTAGCGGGGGTCGAGACCGGGGAGCTGTTTTTT. It translates to CASSFGGLAGVETGELFF.

At least ten counts were recorded for this clonotype. V gene TRBV27 combines with J gene TRBJ2-6, with TRBD1 as a possible D gene (5 bases). The CDR3 is made up of 16 amino acids. Germline CDR1 MNHEY, CDR2 SMNVEV (reference sequence). V lost 8 bases to trimming and J lost 0 bases, with 14 bases between them. The CDR3 loop reads CASFPKGNSGANVLTF. The CDR3 DNA follows: TGTGCCAGCTTTCCCAAGGGGAACTCTGGGGCCAACGTCCTGACTTTC. The whole variable domain, filled in from reference TRBV27 and TRBJ2-6, reads EAQVTQNPRYLITVTGKKLTVTCSQNMNHEYMSWYRQDPGLGLRQIYYSMNVEVTDKGDVPEGYKVSRKEKRNFPLILESPSPNQTSLYFCASFPKGNSGANVLTFGAGSRLTVL.

This clonotype came up a few times. The rearrangement uses TRBV6-6 and TRBJ2-6, with 7 nucleotides matching TRBD2. Germline CDR1 MNHNY, CDR2 SVGAGI (reference sequence). V shed 8 bases and J 4 bases; nucleotides not matched to a gene: 8. This CDR3 contains 15 residues. CDR3 coding DNA: TGTGCCAGCGTAAGAAGCGGGGCAGGGGCCAACGTCCTGACTTTC. Its translation: CASVRSGAGANVLTF.

The table lists this clonotype with many counts. V gene TRBV7-6 combines with J gene TRBJ1-1; D ambiguous. The V gene lost 5 bases and the J gene lost 2 bases, with 9 bases spanning the gap. The CDR3 sequence is 13 residues long. In germline, CDR1 is SGHVS, CDR2 FNYEAQ. The CDR3: CASSPEINTEAFF. The CDR3 region has the DNA TGTGCCAGCAGCCCCGAAATCAACACTGAAGCTTTCTTT.

This clonotype was seen just once. This chain links TRBV7-3 with TRBJ1-6, with D hard to call. Looked up from germline, CDR1 is SGHTA and CDR2 is FQGTGA. The CDR3 spans 16 residues. Trimming pared 2 bases from V and 6 bases from J, leaving 14 bases between. CDR3 sequence: CASSLERRGPNSPLHF. The CDR3 DNA sequence: TGTGCCAGCAGCTTAGAGCGGAGAGGTCCTAATTCACCCCTCCACTTT. Using reference TRBV7-3 and TRBJ1-6 for the parts outside the CDR3, the full variable domain is GAGVSQTPSNKVTEKGKYVELRCDPISGHTALYWYRQSLGQGPEFLIYFQGTGAADDSGLPNDRFFAVRPEGSVSTLKIQRTERGDSAVYLCASSLERRGPNSPLHFGNGTRLTVT.